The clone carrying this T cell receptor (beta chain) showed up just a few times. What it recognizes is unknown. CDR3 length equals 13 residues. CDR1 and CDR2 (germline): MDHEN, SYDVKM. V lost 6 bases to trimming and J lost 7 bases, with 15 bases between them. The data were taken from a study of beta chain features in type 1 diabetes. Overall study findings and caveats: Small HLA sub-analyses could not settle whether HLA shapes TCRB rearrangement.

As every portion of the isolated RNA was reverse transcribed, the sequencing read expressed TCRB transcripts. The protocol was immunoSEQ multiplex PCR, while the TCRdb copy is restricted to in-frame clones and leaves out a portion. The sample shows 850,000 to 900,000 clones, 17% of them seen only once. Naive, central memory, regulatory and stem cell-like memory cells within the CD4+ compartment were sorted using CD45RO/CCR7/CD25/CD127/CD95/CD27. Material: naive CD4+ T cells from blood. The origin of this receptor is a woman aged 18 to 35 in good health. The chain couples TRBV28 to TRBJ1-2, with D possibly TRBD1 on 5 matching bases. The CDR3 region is CASSPRRESGYTF. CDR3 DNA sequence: TGTGCCAGCAGCCCTCGCAGGGAGTCTGGCTACACCTTC.